The present T cell receptor beta chain was sequenced within a study of shared clonotypes between healthy human individuals. From germline, CDR1 is LGHNA and CDR2 YSLEER. The CDR3 has 15 residues. V dropped 0 bases and J dropped 0 bases, with 9 bases sitting between them. Every one of the donors was a Caucasian adult that lived in Nashville, Tennessee. Researchers ran the assay at a deep level. Here immunoSEQ multiplex PCR was the method, and the copy in TCRdb shows in-frame clones only, minus some. The sample contains 800,000 to 1,200,000 clones, about 84% of which appear only once. The receptor was derived from a man in his late teens or twenties in good health. Some clones in this sample may be carry-over from other donors' samples. This chain links TRBV4-3 with TRBJ2-7; D gene unclear. Sequenced input: memory CD4+ T cells from PBMCs. Documented subset: CD45RA-negative fraction. The CDR3 DNA reads TGCGCCAGCAGCCAAGATCCACATAACTCCTACGAGCAGTACTTC. This translates into CASSQDPHNSYEQYF.